These 22 T cell receptor beta chains originate from one sample sequenced in a study of T-cell memory formation after mild COVID-19. TCRdb used MiXCR to reprocess the 5' RACE reads, holding one entry per CDR3 protein. Of 450,000 or so distinct CDR3 sequences in the sample, roughly 25% were seen once. Sequencing input: PBMCs or a T cell subset sorted from them (not recorded which). The receptors come from an adult woman who had mild COVID-19 (a few samples of this study predate the infection). Cell type and time point are not known.

The chain is built from TRBV29-1 and TRBJ2-7; weak D call: TRBD2 (6 bases). V was trimmed by 3 bases and J by 2 bases, leaving 8 bases between them. This CDR3 is 12 amino acids long. CDR1 SQVTM and CDR2 ANQGSEA come from the germline V gene. CDR3 sequence (DNA): TGCAGCGTTGACGGAGGGGCCTACGAGCAGTACTTC. Translation: CSVDGGAYEQYF.

V and J are TRBV6-1 and TRBJ1-1; D possibly corresponds to TRBD1 (5 bases). This CDR3 spans 13 amino acids. Germline V gene data show CDR1 as MNHNS and CDR2 as SASEGT. V was cut by 5 bases and J by 7 bases, with 14 bases left in between. This chain's CDR3 is CASSTTGKLEAFF. The CDR3 DNA is TGTGCCAGCAGTACTACAGGAAAGCTTGAAGCTTTCTTT.

This clonotype was seen a few times. The chain carries TRBV24-1 and TRBJ1-5, with TRBD1 as a possible D gene (5 bases). CDR3 size: 14 residues. Germline V gene data show CDR1 as KGHDR and CDR2 as SFDVKD. The V end lost 9 bases, the J end lost 3 bases, and 14 bases lay between the germline ends. The CDR3 nucleotides are TGTGCCACCGGAACCCAGGGTACCAATCAGCCCCAGCATTTT. Residues: CATGTQGTNQPQHF.

This chain links TRBV6-2 or TRBV6-3 with TRBJ1-1, with D perhaps matching TRBD1 (6 bases). The germline V gene has CDR1 MNHEY and CDR2 SVGEGT. V lost 5 bases and J lost 3, with 25 bases in between. The CDR3 loop spans 18 amino acids. The CDR3 DNA is TGTGCCAGCAGTGGACCATCAGGGGTAGGGGGATTTTACACTGAAGCTTTCTTT. Translating it yields CASSGPSGVGGFYTEAFF.

In DNA, the CDR3 is TGCAGTGCGATACGGGACAGGCTCTACGAGCAGTACTTC. It translates to CSAIRDRLYEQYF. V usage is TRBV20-1 and J usage is TRBJ2-7; the match to TRBD1 covers 8 bases. Germline V CDR1 and CDR2: DFQATT, SNEGSKA (reference sequence). Trimming took 6 bases from V and 3 from J; bases not matched to a gene: 7. There are 13 residues in the CDR3.

The chain couples TRBV27 to TRBJ2-7, with 11 bases that match TRBD1. V lost 5 bases to trimming and J lost 4 bases; unmatched junction nucleotides: 7. Per the germline V gene, CDR1 is MNHEY and CDR2 is SMNVEV (reference sequence). This CDR3 has 15 amino acids. The CDR3 DNA is TGTGCCAGCAGTCTCAGCCGGGACAGGGGGTACGAGCAGTACTTC. It yields the protein CASSLSRDRGYEQYF.

This clonotype was picked up a small number of times. The rearrangement links TRBV9 to TRBJ2-7; the match to TRBD1 covers 9 bases. V shed 5 bases and J 5 bases; nucleotides not matched to a gene: 8. Germline V CDR1 and CDR2: SGDLS, YYNGEE. CDR3 length: 14 residues. The CDR3, as DNA: TGTGCCAGCAGTTACCGGGACAGGGCTGACGAGCAGTACTTC. The encoded protein is CASSYRDRADEQYF.

The CDR3 loop is CASRLTWLLTDTQYF. The DNA of the CDR3 is TGTGCAAGTCGCTTAACGTGGCTACTCACAGATACGCAGTATTTT. The rearrangement uses TRBV12-2 and TRBJ2-3. TRBV12-2 is classified as a pseudogene. The CDR3 has 15 amino acids.

This sequence joins TRBV5-1 and TRBJ1-4; a weak D match, TRBD1 (6 bases). The CDR3 loop spans 14 amino acids. Germline V gene data show CDR1 as SGHRS and CDR2 as YFSETQ. V was pared by 2 bases and J by 2 bases, with 7 bases between. CDR3 residues: CASSLGQTNEKLFF. CDR3 bases: TGCGCCAGCAGCTTAGGACAGACTAATGAAAAACTGTTTTTT.

This chain joins TRBV6-4 and TRBJ1-1; TRBD1 might be the D (5 bases). CDR3 length equals 14 residues. Trimming took off 2 bases at V and 5 bases at J, with 12 bases between the two ends. CDR1 is MRHNA and CDR2 is SNTAGT in the germline V gene. The CDR3 spells CASSDQAGVTEAFF. The CDR3 DNA sequence: TGTGCCAGCAGTGACCAAGCGGGGGTAACTGAAGCTTTCTTT.

This clonotype has only a few counts. The chain couples TRBV12-3 or TRBV12-4 to TRBJ2-3; 10 nucleotides match TRBD2. The length of the CDR3 is 17 residues. After removal of 5 bases from V and 4 bases from J, the junction contained 12 bases not matched to a gene. CDR3 region: CASSHGTSVEHSDTQYF. The CDR3 DNA reads TGTGCCAGCAGTCACGGGACTAGCGTGGAGCATTCAGATACGCAGTATTTT.

For the CDR3, the DNA is TGTGCCAGCAGCGTAGGCGGACTCCAGGAGACCCAGTACTTC. Protein: CASSVGGLQETQYF. The V call is TRBV9, the J call TRBJ2-5, with a tentative D call TRBD2 (5 bases). V lost 0 bases, J lost 5 bases, and 11 bases lay in between. This CDR3 has 14 residues. Germline V lookup: CDR1 SGDLS, CDR2 YYNGEE. Full variable domain (missing parts from reference TRBV9 and TRBJ2-5): DSGVTQTPKHLITATGQRVTLRCSPRSGDLSVYWYQQSLDQGLQFLIQYYNGEERAKGNILERFSAQQFPDLHSELNLSSLELGDSALYFCASSVGGLQETQYFGPGTRLLVL.

This chain connects TRBV6-5 to TRBJ2-1; 13 nucleotides agree with TRBD2. Per germline, CDR1 MNHEY and CDR2 SVGAGI. The CDR3 is 17 amino acids. Losses at the gene ends were 5 bases for V and 2 bases for J; bases not matched to a gene: 6. CDR3: CASSPRLAGGPYNEQFF. Here the CDR3 DNA reads TGTGCCAGCAGTCCGAGACTAGCGGGAGGCCCCTACAATGAGCAGTTCTTC.

This clonotype has only a few counts. V usage is TRBV7-2 and J usage is TRBJ1-2, with D possibly matching TRBD1 (5 bases). The CDR3 has 15 residues. Trimming removed 4 bases at V and 4 bases at J, with 16 bases between. The V gene's germline CDR1 is SGHTA and CDR2 FQGNSA. In nucleotides, the CDR3 is TGTGCCAGCAGCTCAGGCGGGGCGTGGGTCTATGGCTACACCTTC. It yields the protein CASSSGGAWVYGYTF.

This chain connects TRBV15 to TRBJ2-5, with 8 nucleotides matching TRBD1. CDR3 length: 15 amino acids. V was pared by 0 bases and J by 5 bases, with 5 bases of the junction left unmatched. Germline CDR1 reads LNHNV; CDR2 reads YYDKDF (reference sequence). The CDR3, as DNA: TGTGCCACCAGCAGAGACGGACAGGGTCGGGAGACCCAGTACTTC. This gives the protein CATSRDGQGRETQYF.

The gene calls are TRBV6-5 and TRBJ2-2; D call uncertain. The V end was cut by 5 bases, the J end by 4 bases, with 14 bases between. Germline V gene data show CDR1 as MNHEY and CDR2 as SVGAGI. There are 15 residues in the CDR3. Here the CDR3 DNA reads TGTGCCAGCAGTCCTCAGACTCCTTTCACCGGGGAGCTGTTTTTT. Its protein product is CASSPQTPFTGELFF.

The rearrangement links TRBV29-1 to TRBJ1-1, with D tentatively TRBD1 (6 bases). The CDR3 runs 11 residues. Germline V gene data show CDR1 as SQVTM and CDR2 as ANQGSEA. V gave up 6 bases and J gave up 7 bases, with 12 bases separating them. The chain's CDR3 is CSVAQGGEAFF. The CDR3 DNA reads as TGCAGCGTAGCCCAAGGGGGTGAAGCTTTCTTT. The variable domain in full, completed from reference TRBV29-1 and TRBJ1-1, reads SAVISQKPSRDICQRGTSLTIQCQVDSQVTMMFWYRQQPGQSLTLIATANQGSEATYESGFVIDKFPISRPNLTFSTLTVSNMSPEDSSIYLCSVAQGGEAFFGQGTRLTVV.

This clonotype appeared a few times. V usage is TRBV7-9 and J usage is TRBJ1-2, with D hard to call. Germline CDR1 and CDR2: SEHNR and FQNEAQ (reference sequence). This CDR3 is built from 15 residues. The V and J ends lost 6 bases and 4 bases respectively, with 18 bases between them. The CDR3 bases are TGTGCCAGCAGTCCCCCCGAGGAGGACTTCTATGGCTACACCTTC. This translates into CASSPPEEDFYGYTF.

This clonotype occurred a few times. The rearrangement links TRBV14 to TRBJ2-5; 10 nucleotides align to TRBD2. V lost 0 bases and J lost 1; bases outside the gene matches: 14. CDR1 is SGHDN and CDR2 is FVKESK in the germline V gene. This CDR3 comprises 20 residues. The CDR3 nucleotides are TGTGCCAGCAGCCAAGAGGAACTCAGCGGGAGGGCCGCCTTCCAAGAGACCCAGTACTTC. Its protein product is CASSQEELSGRAAFQETQYF.

This clonotype was picked up many times. The chain uses TRBV7-9 and TRBJ2-7; 7 bases map to TRBD1. Germline CDR1 is SEHNR and CDR2 is FQNEAQ (reference sequence). Trimming at V came to 5 bases and at J to 2 bases, leaving 3 bases not matched to a gene. The CDR3 has 13 residues. The CDR3 region has the DNA TGTGCCAGCAGCCGGGACAGTACCTACGAGCAGTACTTC. It codes for CASSRDSTYEQYF.

This clonotype was found many times. The V gene is TRBV5-6, the J gene TRBJ2-2; D is uncertain. Germline assignment: CDR1 SGHDT and CDR2 YYEEEE. The V end lost 6 bases, the J end lost 4 bases, and 13 bases lay between the germline ends. The CDR3 contains 14 residues. The CDR3 DNA follows: TGTGCCAGCACCCTCCAACGGTTCACCGGGGAGCTGTTTTTT. This encodes CASTLQRFTGELFF.

This clonotype was observed a few times. This chain links TRBV5-1 with TRBJ2-7, with D possibly matching TRBD1 (5 bases). Germline V gives CDR1 SGHRS, CDR2 YFSETQ. Trimming took off 2 bases at V and 3 bases at J, with 12 bases between the two ends. The length of the CDR3 is 14 residues. CDR3 sequence reads: CASSFGSQGYEQYF. The CDR3 DNA reads TGCGCCAGCAGCTTCGGAAGTCAGGGCTACGAGCAGTACTTC.